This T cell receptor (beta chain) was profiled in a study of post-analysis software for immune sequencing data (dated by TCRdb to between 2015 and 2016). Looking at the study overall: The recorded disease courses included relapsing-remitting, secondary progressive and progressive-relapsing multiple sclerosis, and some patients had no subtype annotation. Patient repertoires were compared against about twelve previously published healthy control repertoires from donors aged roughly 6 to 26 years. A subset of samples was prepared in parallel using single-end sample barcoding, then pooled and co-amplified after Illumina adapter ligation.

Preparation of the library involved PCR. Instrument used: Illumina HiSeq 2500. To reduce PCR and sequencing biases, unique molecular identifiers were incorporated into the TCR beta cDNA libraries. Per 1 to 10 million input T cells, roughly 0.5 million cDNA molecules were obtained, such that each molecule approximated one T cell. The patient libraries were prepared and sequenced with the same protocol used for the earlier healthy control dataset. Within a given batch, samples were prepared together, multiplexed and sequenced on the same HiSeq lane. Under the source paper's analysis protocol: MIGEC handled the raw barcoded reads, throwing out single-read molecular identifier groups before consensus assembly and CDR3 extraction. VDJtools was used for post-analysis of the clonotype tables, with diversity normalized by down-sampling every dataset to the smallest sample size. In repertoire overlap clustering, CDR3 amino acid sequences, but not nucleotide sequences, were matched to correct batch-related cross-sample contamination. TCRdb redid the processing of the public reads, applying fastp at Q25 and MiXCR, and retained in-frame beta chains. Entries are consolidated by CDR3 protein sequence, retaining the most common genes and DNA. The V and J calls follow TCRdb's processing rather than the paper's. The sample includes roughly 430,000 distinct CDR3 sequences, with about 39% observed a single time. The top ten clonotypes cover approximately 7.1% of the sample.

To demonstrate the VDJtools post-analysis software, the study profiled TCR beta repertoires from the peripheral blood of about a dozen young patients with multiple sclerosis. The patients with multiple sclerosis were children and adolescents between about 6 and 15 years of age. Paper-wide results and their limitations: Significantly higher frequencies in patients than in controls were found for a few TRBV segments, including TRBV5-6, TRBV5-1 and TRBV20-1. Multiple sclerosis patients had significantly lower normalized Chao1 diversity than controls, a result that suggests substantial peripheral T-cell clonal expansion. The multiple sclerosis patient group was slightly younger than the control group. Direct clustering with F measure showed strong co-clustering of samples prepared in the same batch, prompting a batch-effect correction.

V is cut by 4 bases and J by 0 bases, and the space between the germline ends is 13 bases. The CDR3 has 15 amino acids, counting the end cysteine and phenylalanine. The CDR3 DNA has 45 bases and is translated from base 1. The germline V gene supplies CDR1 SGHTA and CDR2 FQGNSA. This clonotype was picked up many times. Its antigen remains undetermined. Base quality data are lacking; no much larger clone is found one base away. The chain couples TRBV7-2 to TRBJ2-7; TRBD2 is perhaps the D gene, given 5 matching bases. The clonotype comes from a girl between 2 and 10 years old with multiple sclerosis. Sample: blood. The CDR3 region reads CASSSKRTASYEQYF. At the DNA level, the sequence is TGTGCCAGCAGCTCGAAACGGACTGCCTCCTACGAGCAGTACTTC.